The 4 T cell receptor beta chains in this list originate from one sample, sequenced in a study of shared clonotypes between healthy human individuals. Sequencing used immunoSEQ multiplex PCR; TCRdb keeps in-frame clones, though not all of them. The sample shows millions of clones, over 85% of them seen only once. The sequencing sample was made of naive CD4+ T cells sorted from blood. Subset in this sample: CD45RA+ positively selected. The receptors were sampled from a man younger than 30 in good health.

Only one count was recorded for this clone. This chain links TRBV30 with TRBJ2-4, with 10 bases matching TRBD1. Germline V gene lookup returns CDR1 GTSNPN and CDR2 SVGIG (reference sequence). The CDR3 sequence is 13 residues long. V lost 3 bases, J lost 16 bases, and 12 bases stayed unmatched. The CDR3 DNA follows: TGTGCCTGGAGCGAAGACAGGGGGCCGCATCAATACTTC. This sequence encodes CAWSEDRGPHQYF. Looking up the rest from reference TRBV30 and TRBJ2-4 gives the full variable domain: SQTIHQWPATLVQPVGSPLSLECTVEGTSNPNLYWYRQAAGRGLQLLFYSVGIGQISSEVPQNLSASRPQDRQFILSSKKLLLSDSGFYLCAWSEDRGPHQYFGAGTRLSVL.

The J gene is TRBJ2-3, the V gene TRBV5-1; D is tentatively TRBD1 or TRBD2 (5 bases each). Trimming pared 3 bases from V and 2 bases from J, leaving 10 bases between. The CDR3 extends over 14 amino acids. In germline, CDR1 is SGHRS, CDR2 YFSETQ. The CDR3 bases are TGCGCCAGCAGCTCCGGGACCCCCACAGATACGCAGTATTTT. It is translated as CASSSGTPTDTQYF.

The chain is built from TRBV18 and TRBJ2-1; 7 bases fit TRBD1. There are 15 residues in the CDR3. The germline CDR1 and CDR2 sequences are KGHSH and LQKENI. V lost 3 bases, J lost 7 bases, and 9 bases stayed unmatched. The CDR3 DNA sequence: TGTGCCAGCTCACCTTACAGGGGAACTACAAATGAGCAGTTCTTC. Translation: CASSPYRGTTNEQFF.

The chain uses TRBV30 and TRBJ2-7, with D unclear. Germline CDR1 GTSNPN, CDR2 SVGIG (reference sequence). Trimming removed 3 bases from V and 5 bases from J, with 8 bases in between. CDR3 size: 11 residues. For the CDR3, the DNA is TGTGCCTGGAGGAGAGTACACGAGCAGTACTTC. Amino acids: CAWRRVHEQYF.